These 13 T cell receptor beta chains originate from one sample sequenced in a study of cytomegalovirus exposure and HLA in healthy donors. Primers included in the PCR were 60 Vbeta and 13 Jbeta primers. This table comes from immunoSEQ multiplex PCR, and its TCRdb copy is limited to in-frame clones, with some not included. The repertoire table contains 100,000 to 150,000 clones. Input material: PBMCs. These receptors all stem from a young man in good health and CMV-seronegative.

The chain has TRBV7-2 and TRBJ2-2; 8 positions match TRBD1. Trimming took 5 bases from V and 7 from J; bases not matched to a gene: 3. Germline lookup yields CDR1 SGHTA and CDR2 FQGNSA. The CDR3 is made up of 13 amino acids. CDR3 sequence (DNA): TGTGCCAGCAGCCAGGGGGCGGACGGGGAGCTGTTTTTT. Translating gives CASSQGADGELFF.

The V gene is TRBV28, the J gene TRBJ1-2, with 7 bases that match TRBD1. J lost 2 bases, V lost 5 bases, and 5 bases had no gene match. Germline V gene lookup returns CDR1 MDHEN and CDR2 SYDVKM. The CDR3 consists of 14 residues. CDR3 DNA: TGTGCCAGCAGTGCACAGGGGAGGAACTATGGCTACACCTTC. This encodes CASSAQGRNYGYTF.

The rearrangement links TRBV19 to TRBJ2-5; 8 bases are shared with TRBD1. The J call may not be correct, given that the DNA end is closer to TRBJ2-7. The CDR3 spans 15 residues. The germline CDR1 and CDR2 sequences are LNHDA and SQIVND (reference sequence). The CDR3 sequence is CASSIPGQGGYEQYF. CDR3 bases: TGTGCCAGTAGTATACCCGGACAGGGCGGGTACGAGCAGTACTTC.

The CDR3 nucleotides read TGCAGCGGCCGGACAGGCTATAATGAAAAACTGTTTTTT. Translating it yields CSGRTGYNEKLFF. The chain is built from TRBV29-1 and TRBJ1-4; 7 nucleotides line up with TRBD1. The CDR3 consists of 13 residues. V was clipped by 7 bases and J by 4 bases; unmatched bases: 6. CDR1 SQVTM and CDR2 ANQGSEA come from the germline V gene.

As for this clone: Other nucleotide sequences in the sample specify the same CDR3. The chain carries TRBV2 and TRBJ1-1; D is undetermined. From germline, CDR1 is SNHLY and CDR2 FYNNEI. The CDR3 extends over 13 amino acids. V was shortened by 2 bases and J by 5 bases, with 9 bases between the two germline ends. CDR3 in DNA: TGTGCCAGCAGTGAATTTAGTCGGACTGAAGCTTTCTTT. It encodes CASSEFSRTEAFF.

The rearrangement joins TRBV27 to TRBJ2-7, with D possibly being TRBD2 (6 bases). The V end was cut by 6 bases, the J end by 3 bases, with 18 bases between. The CDR3 contains 15 residues. Per the germline V gene, CDR1 is MNHEY and CDR2 is SMNVEV (reference sequence). The CDR3 is CASRGRGIGNYEQYF. The DNA of the CDR3 is TGTGCCAGCAGAGGTCGGGGGATCGGCAACTACGAGCAGTACTTC.

The rearrangement uses TRBV30 and TRBJ2-3; no firm D call. The CDR3 runs to 11 residues. CDR1 is GTSNPN, CDR2 SVGIG, per germline (reference sequence). V lost 2 bases to trimming and J lost 3 bases, with 3 bases between them. The CDR3 DNA reads TGTGCCTGGAGTCAGACAGATACGCAGTATTTT. Encoded protein: CAWSQTDTQYF.

This rearrangement joins TRBV5-4 to TRBJ2-3; 8 bases agree with TRBD2. The CDR3 is 16 residues long. V lost 2 bases, J lost 1 base, and 6 bases stayed unmatched. CDR1 SGHNT and CDR2 YYREEE come from the germline V gene (reference sequence). The CDR3 nucleotides are TGTGCCAGCAGCTTAGAAACGGGAGGGCGCACAGATACGCAGTATTTT. Protein: CASSLETGGRTDTQYF.

The chain combines TRBV19 with TRBJ2-7, with unresolved D. V lost 2 bases to trimming and J lost 0 bases, with 8 bases between them. The germline CDR1 and CDR2 sequences are LNHDA and SQIVND (reference sequence). This CDR3 comprises 14 residues. The CDR3 is CASSISLSSYEQYF. The CDR3 DNA is TGTGCCAGTAGTATATCCCTGAGCTCCTACGAGCAGTACTTC.

V and J are TRBV13 and TRBJ1-1, with a possible D match to TRBD1 (5 bases). The CDR3 runs to 14 residues. V lost 5 bases to trimming and J lost 1 base, with 11 bases between them. Germline V gives CDR1 PRHDT, CDR2 FYEKMQ (reference sequence). CDR3 sequence: CASSPNTGNTEAFF. CDR3 sequence (DNA): TGTGCCAGCAGCCCGAACACAGGGAACACTGAAGCTTTCTTT.

The chain has TRBV30 and TRBJ2-5, with 12 bases that match TRBD2. The CDR3 extends over 15 amino acids. V shed 4 bases and J 5 bases; nucleotides not matched to a gene: 8. The germline gives CDR1 GTSNPN, CDR2 SVGIG (reference sequence). DNA of the CDR3: TGTGCCTGGACGACTAGCGGGGGCTTGTTTGAGACCCAGTACTTC. It translates to CAWTTSGGLFETQYF. The full variable domain, rest sourced from reference TRBV30 and TRBJ2-5, is SQTIHQWPATLVQPVGSPLSLECTVEGTSNPNLYWYRQAAGRGLQLLFYSVGIGQISSEVPQNLSASRPQDRQFILSSKKLLLSDSGFYLCAWTTSGGLFETQYFGPGTRLLVL.

This chain joins TRBV30 and TRBJ2-5, with 9 bases matching TRBD2. The J call may be in error: the DNA end matches TRBJ2-7 better. Per germline, CDR1 GTSNPN and CDR2 SVGIG (reference sequence). This CDR3 is built from 13 residues. The chain's CDR3 is CACSGSGTYEQYF. The DNA for the CDR3 is TGTGCCTGTAGCGGGAGCGGGACCTACGAGCAGTACTTC.

The V and J genes are TRBV2 and TRBJ2-3; D is unclear. Germline V gene data show CDR1 as SNHLY and CDR2 as FYNNEI. The germline V and J ends were trimmed by 1 base and 8 bases, with 7 bases remaining between them. This CDR3 has 12 amino acids. The CDR3 sequence is CASSEVVGTQYF. CDR3 bases: TGTGCCAGCAGTGAAGTGGTCGGTACGCAGTATTTT. The full variable domain, its missing parts supplied by reference TRBV2 and TRBJ2-3, is EPEVTQTPSHQVTQMGQEVILRCVPISNHLYFYWYRQILGQKVEFLVSFYNNEISEKSEIFDDQFSVERPDGSNFTLKIRSTKLEDSAMYFCASSEVVGTQYFGPGTRLTVL.